These 21 T cell receptor beta chains share one sample of origin, sequenced in a study of shared clonotypes between healthy human individuals. The method was immunoSEQ multiplex PCR; TCRdb's version includes in-frame clones alone and lacks a portion of them. In the table there are about 1.5 million clones, approximately 97% of which are singletons. Input material: naive CD4+ T cells sorted from blood. Subset in this sample: CD45RA+ positively selected. These receptors originate from a man aged 25-45 years in good health.

The rearrangement uses TRBV11-2 and TRBJ2-1; TRBD2 matches 12 bases. Germline V gene data show CDR1 as SGHAT and CDR2 as FQNNGV. With V trimmed by 4 bases and J by 1 base, 5 bases remained unmatched. The CDR3 has 17 amino acids. CDR3 in DNA: TGTGCCAGCAGCTCCATCCTAGCGGGAGGGTCCTACAATGAGCAGTTCTTC. It codes for CASSSILAGGSYNEQFF.

The gene calls are TRBV7-9 and TRBJ2-2; D might be TRBD1 or TRBD2, each matching 5 bases. Trimming stripped 4 bases from V and 1 base from J, with 16 bases between. CDR3 size: 17 residues. Germline V gene lookup returns CDR1 SEHNR and CDR2 FQNEAQ (reference sequence). CDR3 DNA: TGTGCCAGCAGCTGGGGACCCGGGGCCCTGAACACCGGGGAGCTGTTTTTT. Its translation is CASSWGPGALNTGELFF. The variable domain in full, with the rest retrieved from reference TRBV7-9 and TRBJ2-2, is DTGVSQNPRHKITKRGQNVTFRCDPISEHNRLYWYRQTLGQGPEFLTYFQNEAQLEKSRLLSDRFSAERPKGSFSTLEIQRTEQGDSAMYLCASSWGPGALNTGELFFGEGSRLTVL.

The chain employs TRBV5-1 and TRBJ2-7, with a tentative D call TRBD2 (6 bases). The ends were cut back, 4 bases at V and 9 bases at J, with 20 bases in the middle. Per germline, CDR1 SGHRS and CDR2 YFSETQ. The CDR3 spans 14 residues. DNA of the CDR3: TGCGCCAGCAGCGGCGGGACGCAGGGCATAGGGCAGTACTTC. Its translation: CASSGGTQGIGQYF.

The chain is built from TRBV5-1 and TRBJ2-2; D not certain. Germline V gene lookup returns CDR1 SGHRS and CDR2 YFSETQ. Trimming left V 8 bases short and J 0 bases short, with 11 bases between. This CDR3 contains 14 residues. The CDR3, as DNA: TGCGCCAGGAGCAGGCCGCCGAACACCGGGGAGCTGTTTTTT. As protein: CARSRPPNTGELFF.

The chain is built from TRBV18 and TRBJ1-4; the D is unclear. CDR1 and CDR2 (germline): KGHSH, LQKENI. CDR3 length: 14 amino acids. V shed 4 bases and J shed 5 bases, with 11 bases lying between them. In DNA, the CDR3 is TGTGCCAGCTCACGGACCGACCAAAATGAAAAACTGTTTTTT. Amino acid sequence: CASSRTDQNEKLFF.

Of note for this clone: Other nucleotide sequences from this sample produce the same CDR3. J is TRBJ1-1 and V is TRBV7-9; no clear D gene. This CDR3 is built from 13 residues. The germline gives CDR1 SEHNR, CDR2 FQNEAQ (reference sequence). V lost 2 bases to trimming and J lost 0 bases, with 4 bases between them. The CDR3 spells CASSLKVNTEAFF. The CDR3, as DNA: TGTGCCAGCAGCTTAAAGGTGAACACTGAAGCTTTCTTT.

The chain links TRBV30 to TRBJ2-3, with a weak D call TRBD2 (6 bases). Looked up from germline, CDR1 is GTSNPN and CDR2 is SVGIG (reference sequence). V lost 4 bases, J lost 4 bases, and 12 bases lay in between. The CDR3 covers 13 residues. The CDR3 sequence is CAWTRRASDTQYF. The CDR3 coding sequence is TGTGCCTGGACGAGGAGGGCTTCAGATACGCAGTATTTT.

The DNA for the CDR3 is TGTGCCACAAAGGCAGGGGGAACGAACACTGAAGCTTTCTTT. Translation gives CATKAGGTNTEAFF. The chain recombines TRBV6-1 with TRBJ1-1; 7 nucleotides agree with TRBD1. This CDR3 spans 14 amino acids. The germline V gene has CDR1 MNHNS and CDR2 SASEGT. Unmatched junction bases numbered 9, after V lost 10 bases and J lost 1 base.

This chain links TRBV5-1 with TRBJ2-2; 9 bases agree with TRBD2. V gave up 1 base and J gave up 0 bases; unmatched junction bases: 10. Germline values: CDR1 SGHRS, CDR2 YFSETQ. CDR3 length: 19 amino acids. The CDR3 loop reads CASSLRTSASDANTGELFF. In DNA, the CDR3 is TGCGCCAGCAGCTTGCGGACTAGCGCTTCGGATGCGAACACCGGGGAGCTGTTTTTT.

This clone was detected only a few times. The chain has TRBV7-6 and TRBJ2-1, with 9 bases that match TRBD2. The CDR3 totals 15 residues. V lost 4 bases to trimming and J lost 1 base; unmatched junction nucleotides: 2. Germline-derived CDR1 and CDR2 are SGHVS and FNYEAQ. DNA for the CDR3: TGTGCCAGCAGCTCGCTAGCGGGGTCCTACAATGAGCAGTTCTTC. It translates to CASSSLAGSYNEQFF.

The chain joins TRBV10-3 to TRBJ2-1; 9 bases match TRBD2. CDR1 is ENHRY, CDR2 SYGVKD, per germline. The length of the CDR3 is 18 residues. V shed 0 bases and J 5 bases; nucleotides not matched to a gene: 11. The CDR3 region is CAISESIPGLAFNNEQFF. CDR3 coding DNA: TGTGCCATCAGTGAGTCGATTCCCGGACTAGCGTTTAACAATGAGCAGTTCTTC.

This chain connects TRBV16 to TRBJ1-3, with unresolved D. Germline V gives CDR1 KGHSY, CDR2 FQNENV. The V and J ends lost 2 bases and 4 bases respectively, with 12 bases between them. This CDR3 comprises 15 residues. The CDR3 nucleotides are TGTGCCAGCAGCCAAGAGCAACCTTACGGAAACACCATATATTTT. This sequence encodes CASSQEQPYGNTIYF.

This clone was counted a single time. V usage is TRBV29-1 and J usage is TRBJ2-7; 10 nucleotides agree with TRBD1. With V trimmed by 4 bases and J by 3 bases, 9 bases remained unmatched. Germline V gene data show CDR1 as SQVTM and CDR2 as ANQGSEA. The CDR3 has 15 amino acids. CDR3 coding DNA: TGCAGCGTTGTACTCCCTTGGACAGGGGGCTACGAGCAGTACTTC. It specifies CSVVLPWTGGYEQYF.

The chain is built from TRBV5-1 and TRBJ2-5; D is unclear. V lost 7 bases and J 2 bases, leaving 9 bases between the germline ends. In germline, CDR1 is SGHRS, CDR2 YFSETQ. The CDR3 is 12 amino acids. The DNA of the CDR3 is TGCGCCAGCCACAGCCCTCAAGAGACCCAGTACTTC. Encoded protein: CASHSPQETQYF.

The rearrangement joins TRBV28 to TRBJ2-1; D gene unclear. The CDR3 covers 17 residues. Germline V lookup: CDR1 MDHEN, CDR2 SYDVKM. V shed 5 bases and J shed 3 bases, with 20 bases lying between them. The CDR3 sequence is CASSPSRASRNYNEQFF. CDR3 sequence (DNA): TGTGCCAGCAGTCCAAGTCGGGCCTCCAGGAACTACAATGAGCAGTTCTTC. The variable domain in full, completed from reference TRBV28 and TRBJ2-1, reads DVKVTQSSRYLVKRTGEKVFLECVQDMDHENMFWYRQDPGLGLRLIYFSYDVKMKEKGDIPEGYSVSREKKERFSLILESASTNQTSMYLCASSPSRASRNYNEQFFGPGTRLTVL.

The chain carries TRBV4-3 and TRBJ2-7; the match to TRBD2 covers 10 bases. Germline lookup yields CDR1 LGHNA and CDR2 YSLEER. V was clipped by 4 bases and J by 2 bases; unmatched bases: 2. The CDR3 covers 14 residues. CDR3 amino acids: CASSPAGGTYEQYF. The CDR3 nucleotides are TGCGCCAGCAGCCCAGCGGGAGGGACCTACGAGCAGTACTTC.

This chain links TRBV6-1 with TRBJ1-1; D is perhaps TRBD1 (6 bases). This CDR3 spans 14 amino acids. The germline V gene encodes CDR1 MNHNS and CDR2 SASEGT. Trimming removed 2 bases at V and 4 bases at J, with 11 bases between. The CDR3: CASSESHRATEAFF. Here the CDR3 DNA reads TGTGCCAGCAGTGAATCCCACAGGGCCACTGAAGCTTTCTTT.

V usage is TRBV28 and J usage is TRBJ2-7; no firm D call. The CDR3 has 14 residues. Germline loops: CDR1 MDHEN, CDR2 SYDVKM. Between the trimmed V and J ends, which lost 4 bases and 3 bases, there was a span of 13 bases. The CDR3 DNA reads TGTGCCAGCAGTTCCCCCCAGTCGAGCTACGAGCAGTACTTC. Translated, it gives CASSSPQSSYEQYF.

The chain has TRBV30 and TRBJ2-7; 8 bases map to TRBD2. Trimming cost V 0 bases and J 4 bases; bases outside gene matches: 8. The CDR3 is 15 amino acids. Germline V CDR1 and CDR2: GTSNPN, SVGIG (reference sequence). The CDR3 spells CAWSVMGSGGYEQYF. The CDR3 DNA is TGTGCCTGGAGTGTAATGGGGAGCGGGGGATACGAGCAGTACTTC.

The CDR3 here is CASSHRTGFTEAFF. The CDR3 bases are TGCGCCAGCAGCCATCGGACAGGTTTCACTGAAGCTTTCTTT. The chain is built from TRBV4-3 and TRBJ1-1; the match to TRBD1 covers 7 bases. This CDR3 has 14 residues. Germline trimming cut 3 bases from V and 4 bases from J; bases unmatched to any gene: 5. CDR1 and CDR2 from the germline V gene are LGHNA and YSLEER.

The V call is TRBV7-6, the J call TRBJ2-2; a possible D gene is TRBD2 (6 bases). V lost 1 base and J lost 0, with 12 bases in between. CDR1 is SGHVS and CDR2 is FNYEAQ in the germline V gene. This CDR3 is 17 amino acids long. CDR3 protein: CASSLVLAVANTGELFF. The CDR3 DNA reads TGTGCCAGCAGCTTAGTCTTAGCGGTCGCGAACACCGGGGAGCTGTTTTTT.